These T cell receptor beta chains were read from a single sample in a study of OX40 agonist ivuxolimab in advanced cancers. Produced via immunoSEQ multiplex PCR; TCRdb's table is partial and in-frame only. The sample yields approximately 20,000 clones, 70% to 90% seen once. The sample was CD4+ or CD8+ T cells sorted from blood, taken in a trial of the OX40 agonist ivuxolimab. The receptors derive from an adult with an advanced solid tumor such as melanoma, head and neck, liver or kidney cancer. CDR3s include the opening cysteine and the closing phenylalanine or tryptophan. A D gene is named only where the DNA matches it firmly. Part of the rows lack a size; the others show once, few, many or a class for expanded clones.

j_call v_call d_call clone_size cdr3_aa cdr3_nt
TRBJ1-2 TRBV20-1 NA NA CSATDGYGYTF TGCAGTGCTACCGACGGCTATGGCTACACCTTC
TRBJ1-1 TRBV29-1 NA NA CSVDDRANTEAFF TGCAGCGTTGATGACAGAGCGAACACTGAAGCTTTCTTT
TRBJ2-1 TRBV4-1 TRBD2 NA CASSLLAGGRDEQFF TGCGCCAGCAGCCTCCTAGCGGGGGGGCGTGATGAGCAGTTCTTC
TRBJ2-6 TRBV5-1 NA NA CASGAPRFTKSGQRPDF TGCGCCAGCGGAGCACCACGGTTCACAAAGTCGGGCCAACGTCCTGACTTC
TRBJ1-1 TRBV10-1 NA few CASSESREDTEAFF TGCGCCAGCAGTGAATCCAGGGAGGACACTGAAGCTTTCTTT
TRBJ2-6 TRBV4-3 NA NA CASSHNQIAGANVLTF TGCGCCAGCAGCCATAATCAGATCGCTGGGGCCAACGTCCTGACTTTC
TRBJ2-7 TRBV7-9 NA NA CASSLGTYEQYF TGTGCCAGCAGCTTAGGGACCTACGAGCAGTACTTC
TRBJ1-5 TRBV27 TRBD1 NA CASSYGTAVNQPQHF TGTGCCAGCAGTTATGGGACAGCGGTTAATCAGCCCCAGCATTTT
TRBJ1-1 TRBV19 NA NA CASTHHLVRDTEAFF TGTGCCAGTACTCATCACTTGGTGAGGGACACTGAAGCTTTCTTT